One sample yielded the 9 T cell receptor beta chains listed below, sequenced in a study of blood T cell repertoires in COVID-19 (dated by TCRdb to about 2020). The library was made by the immunoSEQ multiplex PCR assay. Imported from immuneACCESS, the table was reduced by TCRdb to in-frame sequences with V and J called. These copies leave out some clones; in studies compared against another copy, an unresolved V gene accounts for under half, and the cause of the remainder is not known. The sample yields roughly 34,000 clones; 90% were counted once. The ten top clones hold 1.5% to 1.7% of the sample. The sequencing sample was made of peripheral blood. Receptor source: a man aged 60 to 69 with active COVID-19.

The J gene is TRBJ2-3, the V gene TRBV5-4, with D possibly TRBD2 on 6 matching bases. This CDR3 region has 16 residues. The V gene's germline CDR1 is SGHNT and CDR2 YYREEE (reference sequence). Trimming pared 4 bases from V and 2 bases from J, leaving 17 bases between. This CDR3 is CASSTAGRGITDTQYF. CDR3 bases: TGTGCCAGCAGCACAGCCGGGCGGGGCATCACAGATACGCAGTATTTT.

The chain is built from TRBV15 and TRBJ1-6, with D perhaps TRBD1 (5 bases). The CDR3 is made up of 14 amino acids. Germline CDR1 reads LNHNV; CDR2 reads YYDKDF (reference sequence). V shed 0 bases and J shed 10 bases, with 10 bases lying between them. Written as DNA, the CDR3 is TGTGCCACCAGCAGAGACAGGGCTCAATCACCCCTCCACTTT. Its translation is CATSRDRAQSPLHF.

This sequence joins TRBV27 and TRBJ1-2, with 10 bases that match TRBD1. Germline V gene lookup returns CDR1 MNHEY and CDR2 SMNVEV (reference sequence). The CDR3 consists of 12 residues. V lost 9 bases to trimming and J lost 8 bases; unmatched junction nucleotides: 6. CDR3 in DNA: TGTGCCAGTAAGACAGGGGGCGCCGGCTACACCTTC. Translated: CASKTGGAGYTF.

The J gene is TRBJ2-6, the V gene TRBV3-1 (or the pseudogene TRBV3-2), with D perhaps matching TRBD2 (6 bases). The ends were cut back, 2 bases at V and 0 bases at J, with 8 bases in the middle. This CDR3 is 16 amino acids long. Germline CDR1 reads LGHDT; CDR2 reads YNNKEL (reference sequence). The CDR3 reads CASSQIGGSGANVLTF. CDR3 DNA: TGTGCCAGCAGCCAAATCGGGGGCTCTGGGGCCAACGTCCTGACTTTC.

V gene TRBV2 combines with J gene TRBJ2-5; 8 nucleotides line up with TRBD2. V shed 6 bases, J shed 5 bases, and the junction held 14 bases outside the gene matches. This CDR3 is built from 16 residues. CDR1 is SNHLY and CDR2 is FYNNEI in the germline V gene. CDR3 sequence (DNA): TGTGCCAGCAGCTCAGGCGCACGGGGGGGCCAGGAGACCCAGTACTTC. It translates to CASSSGARGGQETQYF.

The chain carries TRBV5-1 and TRBJ1-1, with TRBD1 matching over 11 bases. In germline, CDR1 is SGHRS, CDR2 YFSETQ. V lost 4 bases to trimming and J lost 3 bases; unmatched junction nucleotides: 5. CDR3 length: 15 amino acids. CDR3 nucleotide sequence: TGCGCCAGCAGCCGGCAGGGACAGGGGGACACTGAAGCTTTCTTT. Protein: CASSRQGQGDTEAFF.

This rearrangement joins TRBV27 to TRBJ2-1; no definite D call. Per the germline V gene, CDR1 is MNHEY and CDR2 is SMNVEV (reference sequence). This CDR3 spans 15 amino acids. V was trimmed by 2 bases and J by 5 bases, leaving 13 bases between them. CDR3 sequence (DNA): TGTGCCAGCAGTTTACCCTCGGCAGGCCACAATGAGCAGTTCTTC. Translating gives CASSLPSAGHNEQFF.

This sequence joins TRBV6-5 and TRBJ2-5; 11 bases map to TRBD2. CDR3 length equals 14 residues. Trimming at V came to 3 bases and at J to 3 bases, leaving 0 bases not matched to a gene. Looked up from germline, CDR1 is MNHEY and CDR2 is SVGAGI. CDR3 DNA: TGTGCCAGCAGTTATAGCGGGGGGGAAGAGACCCAGTACTTC. As protein: CASSYSGGEETQYF.

The chain links TRBV6-6 to TRBJ2-3; D unresolved. Trimming cost V 2 bases and J 1 base, with 13 bases left between them. Germline loops: CDR1 MNHNY, CDR2 SVGAGI (reference sequence). The CDR3 sequence is 16 residues long. The CDR3 nucleotides are TGTGCCAGCAGTTACCCGACTTCGCCGGGCACAGATACGCAGTATTTT. Protein sequence: CASSYPTSPGTDTQYF.